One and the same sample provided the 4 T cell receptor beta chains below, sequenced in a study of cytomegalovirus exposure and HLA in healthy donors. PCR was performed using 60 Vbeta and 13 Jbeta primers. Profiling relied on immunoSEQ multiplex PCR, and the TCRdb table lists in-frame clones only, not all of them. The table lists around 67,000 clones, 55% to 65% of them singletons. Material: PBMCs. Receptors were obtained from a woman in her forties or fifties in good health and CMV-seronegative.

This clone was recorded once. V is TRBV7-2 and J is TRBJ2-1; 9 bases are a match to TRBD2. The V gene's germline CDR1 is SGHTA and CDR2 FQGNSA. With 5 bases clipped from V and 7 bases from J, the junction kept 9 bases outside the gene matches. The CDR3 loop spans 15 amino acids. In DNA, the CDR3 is TGTGCCAGCAGCCGGACCGGGACTAGCAAAAATGAGCAGTTCTTC. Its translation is CASSRTGTSKNEQFF. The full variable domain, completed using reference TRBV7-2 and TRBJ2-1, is GAGVSQSPSNKVTEKGKDVELRCDPISGHTALYWYRQSLGQGLEFLIYFQGNSAPDKSGLPSDRFSAERTGGSVSTLTIQRTQQEDSAVYLCASSRTGTSKNEQFFGPGTRLTVL.

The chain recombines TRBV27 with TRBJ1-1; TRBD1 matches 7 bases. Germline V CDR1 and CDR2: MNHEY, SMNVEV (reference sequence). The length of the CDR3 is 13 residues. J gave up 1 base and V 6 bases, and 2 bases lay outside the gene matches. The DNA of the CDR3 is TGTGCCAGCAGGGGACAGCCGAACACTGAAGCTTTCTTT. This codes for CASRGQPNTEAFF.

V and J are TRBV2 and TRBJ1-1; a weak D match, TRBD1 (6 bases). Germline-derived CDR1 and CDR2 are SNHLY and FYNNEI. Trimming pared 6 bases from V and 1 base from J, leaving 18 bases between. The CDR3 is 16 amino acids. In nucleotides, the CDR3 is TGTGCCAGCAGCCCGATGGCCCGAGGGGGGAACACTGAAGCTTTCTTT. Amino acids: CASSPMARGGNTEAFF. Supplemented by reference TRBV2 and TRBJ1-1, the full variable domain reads EPEVTQTPSHQVTQMGQEVILRCVPISNHLYFYWYRQILGQKVEFLVSFYNNEISEKSEIFDDQFSVERPDGSNFTLKIRSTKLEDSAMYFCASSPMARGGNTEAFFGQGTRLTVV.

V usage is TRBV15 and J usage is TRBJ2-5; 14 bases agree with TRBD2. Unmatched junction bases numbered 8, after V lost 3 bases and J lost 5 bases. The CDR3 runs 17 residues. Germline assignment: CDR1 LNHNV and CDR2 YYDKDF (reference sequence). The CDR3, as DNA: TGTGCCACCAGCAGGTGGGGGACTAGCGGGAGTCCCGAGACCCAGTACTTC. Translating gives CATSRWGTSGSPETQYF.